Below, one TCR beta chain is given with its context. The germline V gene encodes CDR1 MDHEN and CDR2 SYDVKM. CDR3 size: 14 residues. The junction had 8 bases not matched to a gene; V was cut back by 6 bases and J by 9 bases. Time point: 2014-2015 season, pre-vaccination. No donor had influenza vaccine in the prior 6 months; all lived in the community. This record belongs to a study of follicular helper T cells after annual influenza vaccination. Sequenced by immunoSEQ multiplex PCR; TCRdb stores in-frame clones only, minus some. The sample has about 27,000 clones, around 80% seen once. The input for sequencing was CXCR5+ CD38- circulating T follicular helper cells from blood, taken on the day of influenza vaccination. As to subset: circulating Tfh, non-naive CD4+CXCR5+PD-1+ (ICOS+CD38+ or ICOS-CD38-). The receptor was derived from an adult who received the influenza vaccine. This rearrangement joins TRBV28 to TRBJ2-2; 9 positions match TRBD1. The CDR3 DNA follows: TGTGCCAGCAGCAGAACAGGGGGCAGGAGGGAGCTGTTTTTT. Protein sequence: CASSRTGGRRELFF.